This T cell receptor (beta chain) derives from a study of T cell responses to AZD1222 COVID-19 vaccine. Sequencing used immunoSEQ multiplex PCR; TCRdb keeps in-frame clones, though not all of them. The sample gives some 160,000 clones, roughly 92% of which show up once; around 1.6% is in the top ten. Sequenced here: peripheral blood, sampled on day 0 of AZD1222 vaccination. This TCR was sampled from an adult in good health.

The CDR3 region has the DNA TGCGCCAGCAGCTTGCGGGGTCCACAGACCTACGAGCAGTACTTC. This translates into CASSLRGPQTYEQYF. The chain couples TRBV5-1 to TRBJ2-7; maybe TRBD2 (5 bases). This CDR3 is built from 15 residues. V gave up 1 base and J gave up 2 bases, with 13 bases separating them. The germline V gene encodes CDR1 SGHRS and CDR2 YFSETQ.